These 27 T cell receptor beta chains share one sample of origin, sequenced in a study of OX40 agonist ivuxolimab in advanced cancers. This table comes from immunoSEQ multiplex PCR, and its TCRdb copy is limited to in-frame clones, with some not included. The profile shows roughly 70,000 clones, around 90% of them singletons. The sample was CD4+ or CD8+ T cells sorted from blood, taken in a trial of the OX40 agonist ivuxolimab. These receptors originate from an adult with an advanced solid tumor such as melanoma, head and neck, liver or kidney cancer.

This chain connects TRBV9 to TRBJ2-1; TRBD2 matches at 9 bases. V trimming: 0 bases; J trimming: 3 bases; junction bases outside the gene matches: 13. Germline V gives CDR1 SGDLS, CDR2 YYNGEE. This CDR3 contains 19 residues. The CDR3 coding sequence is TGTGCCAGCAGCGTAGGCCCGGGGCCTGGGACTAGCCTCTACAATGAGCAGTTCTTC. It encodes CASSVGPGPGTSLYNEQFF.

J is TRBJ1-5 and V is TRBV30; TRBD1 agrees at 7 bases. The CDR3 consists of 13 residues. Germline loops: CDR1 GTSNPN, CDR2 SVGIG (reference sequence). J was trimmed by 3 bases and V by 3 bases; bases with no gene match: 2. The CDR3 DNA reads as TGTGCCTGGAGCGGGACAGCCAATCAGCCCCAGCATTTT. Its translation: CAWSGTANQPQHF.

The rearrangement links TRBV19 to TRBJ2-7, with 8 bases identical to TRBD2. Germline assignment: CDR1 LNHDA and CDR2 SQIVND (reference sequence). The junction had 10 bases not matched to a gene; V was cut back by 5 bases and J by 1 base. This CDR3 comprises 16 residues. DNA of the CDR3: TGTGCCAGTAGTCCTCAGGGCGGGAGGACTTCCTACGAGCAGTACTTC. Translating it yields CASSPQGGRTSYEQYF.

The CDR3 DNA follows: TGTGCCAGCACGGGTCGGGGGCGCAACACCGGGGAGCTGTTTTTT. It translates to CASTGRGRNTGELFF. This chain links TRBV2 with TRBJ2-2; either TRBD1 or TRBD2 may fit D (6 bases each). Trimming removed 7 bases from V and 2 bases from J, with 14 bases in between. The CDR3 runs to 15 residues. The germline V gene encodes CDR1 SNHLY and CDR2 FYNNEI.

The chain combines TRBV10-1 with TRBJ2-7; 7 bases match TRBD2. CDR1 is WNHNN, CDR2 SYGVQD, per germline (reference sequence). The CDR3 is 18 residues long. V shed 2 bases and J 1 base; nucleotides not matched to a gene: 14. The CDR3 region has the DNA TGCGCCAGCAGTGAGAGGGCAGGGACTACCTACGAGTCCTACGAGCAGTACTTC. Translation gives CASSERAGTTYESYEQYF.

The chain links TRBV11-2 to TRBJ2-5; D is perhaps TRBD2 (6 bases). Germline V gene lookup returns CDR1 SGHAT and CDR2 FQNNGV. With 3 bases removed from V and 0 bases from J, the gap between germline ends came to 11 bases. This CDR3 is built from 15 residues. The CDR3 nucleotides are TGTGCCAGCAGCTTCGGGACTGTGTACCAAGAGACCCAGTACTTC. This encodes CASSFGTVYQETQYF. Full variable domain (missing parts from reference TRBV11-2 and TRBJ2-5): EAGVAQSPRYKIIEKRQSVAFWCNPISGHATLYWYQQILGQGPKLLIQFQNNGVVDDSQLPKDRFSAERLKGVDSTLKIQPAKLEDSAVYLCASSFGTVYQETQYFGPGTRLLVL.

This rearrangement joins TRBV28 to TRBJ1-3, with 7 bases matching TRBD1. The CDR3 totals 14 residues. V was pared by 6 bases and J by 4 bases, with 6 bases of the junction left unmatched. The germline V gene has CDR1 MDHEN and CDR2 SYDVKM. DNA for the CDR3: TGTGCCAGCAGCAAGACAGGGTACGGAAACACCATATATTTT. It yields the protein CASSKTGYGNTIYF.

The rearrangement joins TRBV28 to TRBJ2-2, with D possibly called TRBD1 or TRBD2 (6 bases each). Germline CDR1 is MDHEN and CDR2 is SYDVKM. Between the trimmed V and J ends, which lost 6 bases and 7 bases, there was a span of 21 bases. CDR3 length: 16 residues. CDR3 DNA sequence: TGTGCCAGCAGCTCCTCTCAGAGGGGGAGGATCGGGGAGCTGTTTTTT. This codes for CASSSSQRGRIGELFF.

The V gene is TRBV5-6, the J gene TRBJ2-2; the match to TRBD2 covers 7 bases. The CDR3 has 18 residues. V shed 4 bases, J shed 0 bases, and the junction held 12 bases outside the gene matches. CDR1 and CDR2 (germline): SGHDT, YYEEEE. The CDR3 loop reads CASSPTVTAGANTGELFF. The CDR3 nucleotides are TGTGCCAGCAGCCCCACAGTGACCGCGGGAGCGAACACCGGGGAGCTGTTTTTT.

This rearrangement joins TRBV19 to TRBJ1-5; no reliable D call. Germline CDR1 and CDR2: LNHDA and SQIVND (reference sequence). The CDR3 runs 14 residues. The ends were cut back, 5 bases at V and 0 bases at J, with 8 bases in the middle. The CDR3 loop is CASSRVSSNQPQHF. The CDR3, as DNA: TGTGCCAGTAGTCGTGTTAGTAGCAATCAGCCCCAGCATTTT.

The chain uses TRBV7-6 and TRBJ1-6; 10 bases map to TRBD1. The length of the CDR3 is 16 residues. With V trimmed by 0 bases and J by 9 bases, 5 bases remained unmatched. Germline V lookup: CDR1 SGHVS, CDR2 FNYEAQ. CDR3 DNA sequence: TGTGCCAGCAGCTTAGCTGTGACAGGGGGCGGTTCACCCCTCCACTTT. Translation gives CASSLAVTGGGSPLHF. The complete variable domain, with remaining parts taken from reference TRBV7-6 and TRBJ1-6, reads GAGVSQSPRYKVTKRGQDVALRCDPISGHVSLYWYRQALGQGPEFLTYFNYEAQQDKSGLPNDRFSAERPEGSISTLTIQRTEQRDSAMYRCASSLAVTGGGSPLHFGNGTRLTVT.

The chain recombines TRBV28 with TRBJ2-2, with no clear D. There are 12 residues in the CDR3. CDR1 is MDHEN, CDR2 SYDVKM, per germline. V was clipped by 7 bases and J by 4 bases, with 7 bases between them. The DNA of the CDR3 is TGTGCCAGCAAGTCATCCACCGGGGAGCTGTTTTTT. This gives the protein CASKSSTGELFF.

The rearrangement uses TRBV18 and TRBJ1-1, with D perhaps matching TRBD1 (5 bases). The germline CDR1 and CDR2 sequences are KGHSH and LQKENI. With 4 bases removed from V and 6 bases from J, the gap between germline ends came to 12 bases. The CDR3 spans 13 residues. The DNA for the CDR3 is TGTGCCAGCTCACAAGGGGTTGTGTCTGAAGCTTTCTTT. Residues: CASSQGVVSEAFF.

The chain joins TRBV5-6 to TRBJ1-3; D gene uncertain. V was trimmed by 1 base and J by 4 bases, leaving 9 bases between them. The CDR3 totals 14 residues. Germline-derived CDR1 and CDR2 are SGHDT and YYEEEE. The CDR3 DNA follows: TGTGCCAGCAGCTTGACGGTTTCGGGAAACACCATATATTTT. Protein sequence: CASSLTVSGNTIYF. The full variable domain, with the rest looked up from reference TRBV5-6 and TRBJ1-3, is DAGVTQSPTHLIKTRGQQVTLRCSPKSGHDTVSWYQQALGQGPQFIFQYYEEEERQRGNFPDRFSGHQFPNYSSELNVNALLLGDSALYLCASSLTVSGNTIYFGEGSWLTVV.

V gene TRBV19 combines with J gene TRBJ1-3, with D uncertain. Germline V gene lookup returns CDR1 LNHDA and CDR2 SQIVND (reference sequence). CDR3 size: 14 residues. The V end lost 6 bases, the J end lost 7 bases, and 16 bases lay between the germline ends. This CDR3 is CASSDKRIRNTIYF. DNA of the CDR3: TGTGCCAGTAGCGATAAAAGGATTAGGAACACCATATATTTT. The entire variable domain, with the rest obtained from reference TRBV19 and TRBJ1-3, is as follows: DGGITQSPKYLFRKEGQNVTLSCEQNLNHDAMYWYRQDPGQGLRLIYYSQIVNDFQKGDIAEGYSVSREKKESFPLTVTSAQKNPTAFYLCASSDKRIRNTIYFGEGSWLTVV.

The CDR3 DNA follows: TGTGCCATCAGGGCGACCGAGAACACTGAAGCTTTCTTT. This translates into CAIRATENTEAFF. J is TRBJ1-1 and V is TRBV10-3; D remains ambiguous. The CDR3 loop spans 13 amino acids. V lost 6 bases, J lost 1 base, and 9 bases lay in between. Germline CDR1 and CDR2: ENHRY and SYGVKD.

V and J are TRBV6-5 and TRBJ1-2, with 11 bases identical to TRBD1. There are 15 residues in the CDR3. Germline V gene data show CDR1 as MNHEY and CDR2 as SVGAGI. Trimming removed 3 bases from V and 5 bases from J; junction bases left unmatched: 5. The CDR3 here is CASSYAGTGGYGYTF. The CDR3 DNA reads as TGTGCCAGCAGTTATGCCGGGACAGGGGGGTATGGCTACACCTTC.

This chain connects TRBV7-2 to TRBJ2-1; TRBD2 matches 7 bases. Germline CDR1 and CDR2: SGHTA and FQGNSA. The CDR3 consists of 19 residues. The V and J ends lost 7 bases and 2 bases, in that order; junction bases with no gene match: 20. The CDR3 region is CASTPKTPLREYAYNEQFF. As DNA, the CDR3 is TGTGCCAGCACCCCAAAAACCCCCCTGCGGGAGTACGCCTACAATGAGCAGTTCTTC.

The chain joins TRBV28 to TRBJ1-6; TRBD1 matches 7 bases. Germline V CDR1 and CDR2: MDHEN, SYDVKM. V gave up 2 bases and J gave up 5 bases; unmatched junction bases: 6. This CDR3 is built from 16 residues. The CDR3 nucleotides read TGTGCCAGCAGTTTAACCCCCGGACAGGATAATTCACCCCTCCACTTT. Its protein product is CASSLTPGQDNSPLHF.

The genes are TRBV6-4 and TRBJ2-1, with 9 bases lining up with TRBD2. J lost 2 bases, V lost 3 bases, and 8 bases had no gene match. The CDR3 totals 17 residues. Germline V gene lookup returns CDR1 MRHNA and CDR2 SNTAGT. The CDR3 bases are TGTGCCAGCAGTGAGTTTAGTGGCGGGGGGGCCTACAATGAGCAGTTCTTC. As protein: CASSEFSGGGAYNEQFF.

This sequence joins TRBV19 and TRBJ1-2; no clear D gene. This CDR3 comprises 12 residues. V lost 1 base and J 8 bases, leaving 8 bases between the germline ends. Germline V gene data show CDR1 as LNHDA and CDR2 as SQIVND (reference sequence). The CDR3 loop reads CASSIAEGGYTF. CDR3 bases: TGTGCCAGTAGTATAGCGGAAGGGGGCTACACCTTC.

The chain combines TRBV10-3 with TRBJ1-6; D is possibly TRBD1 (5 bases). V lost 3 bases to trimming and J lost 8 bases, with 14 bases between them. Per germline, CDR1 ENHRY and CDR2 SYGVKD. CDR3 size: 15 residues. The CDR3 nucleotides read TGTGCCATCAGTGACTCCCGCGGGGCAGATTCACCCCTCCACTTT. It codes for CAISDSRGADSPLHF.

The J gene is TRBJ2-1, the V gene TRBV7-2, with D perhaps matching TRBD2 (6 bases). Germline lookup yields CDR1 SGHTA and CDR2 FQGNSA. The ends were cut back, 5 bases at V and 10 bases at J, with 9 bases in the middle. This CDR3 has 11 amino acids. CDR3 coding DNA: TGTGCCAGCAGCCGCGGGACGGAGCAGTTCTTC. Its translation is CASSRGTEQFF.

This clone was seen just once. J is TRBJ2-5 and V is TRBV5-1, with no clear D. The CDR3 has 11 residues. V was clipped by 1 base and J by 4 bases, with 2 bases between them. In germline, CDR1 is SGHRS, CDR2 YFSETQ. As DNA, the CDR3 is TGCGCCAGCAGCTTGAGAGAGACCCAGTACTTC. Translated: CASSLRETQYF.

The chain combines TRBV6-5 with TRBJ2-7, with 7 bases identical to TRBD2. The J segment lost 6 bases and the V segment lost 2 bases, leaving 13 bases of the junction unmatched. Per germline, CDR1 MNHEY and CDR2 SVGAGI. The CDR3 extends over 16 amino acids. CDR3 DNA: TGTGCCAGCAGTTACGCTACTAGCGTCTTAATAGCCGAGCAGTACTTC. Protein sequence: CASSYATSVLIAEQYF.

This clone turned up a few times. The CDR3 nucleotides read TGTGCCAGCATGCGAGGGGTGAACACCGGGGAGCTGTTTTTT. Its translation is CASMRGVNTGELFF. The rearrangement uses TRBV27 and TRBJ2-2; either TRBD1 or TRBD2 may fit D (5 bases each). The V gene's germline CDR1 is MNHEY and CDR2 SMNVEV (reference sequence). V was clipped by 7 bases and J by 1 base, with 10 bases between them. The CDR3 totals 14 residues.

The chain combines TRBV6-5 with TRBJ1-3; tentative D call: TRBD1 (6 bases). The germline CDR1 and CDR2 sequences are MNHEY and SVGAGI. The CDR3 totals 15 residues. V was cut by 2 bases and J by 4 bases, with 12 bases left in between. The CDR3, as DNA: TGTGCCAGCAGTTACGACAGGACAGAGGGAAACACCATATATTTT. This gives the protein CASSYDRTEGNTIYF.